The T cell receptor beta chain under discussion was sequenced for a study of OX40 agonist ivuxolimab in advanced cancers. Clones were read by immunoSEQ multiplex PCR, and TCRdb kept only the in-frame ones, dropping some. The sample comprises tens of thousands of clones, roughly 80% of which are singletons, and 1% to 1.5% rests with the top ten. Losses at the gene ends were 1 base for V and 3 bases for J; bases not matched to a gene: 3. Germline V lookup: CDR1 SGHNT, CDR2 YYREEE (reference sequence). CDR3 length equals 14 residues. The clonotype originates from an adult with an advanced solid tumor such as melanoma, head and neck, liver or kidney cancer. This specimen consisted of CD4+ or CD8+ T cells sorted from blood, obtained in a trial of the OX40 agonist ivuxolimab. The chain has TRBV5-4 and TRBJ1-2; 7 bases align to TRBD1. Written as DNA, the CDR3 is TGTGCCAGCAGCTTGAACAGGGGAGACTATGGCTACACCTTC. Protein sequence: CASSLNRGDYGYTF. Full variable domain (missing parts from reference TRBV5-4 and TRBJ1-2): ETGVTQSPTHLIKTRGQQVTLRCSSQSGHNTVSWYQQALGQGPQFIFQYYREEENGRGNFPPRFSGLQFPNYSSELNVNALELDDSALYLCASSLNRGDYGYTFGSGTRLTVV.